The entry that follows covers one T cell receptor (beta chain) sequence. Its antigen remains unidentified. This sample was included in a study of persistence of HIV-infected CD4 T cells. J lost 6 bases, V lost 9 bases, and 6 bases had no gene match. The CDR3 loop spans 12 amino acids. Germline V lookup: CDR1 LNHDA, CDR2 SQIVND (reference sequence). Anti-CD3/anti-CD28 beads served as a nonspecific positive control stimulus. Sorting of responding CD4+ T cells relied on upregulated CD40 ligand together with CD69. Sequencing used immunoSEQ version 4 in survey mode. Produced via immunoSEQ multiplex PCR; TCRdb's table is partial and in-frame only. The table has about 43,000 clones, around 89% seen once.

The chain uses TRBV19 and TRBJ1-1, with TRBD1 matching over 8 bases. The sequencing here drew on CD4+ T cells sorted from PBMCs after approximately 20-hour stimulation, taken from a patient who received antiretroviral therapy. The sequence derives from an adult man with HIV who was CMV-seropositive. The CDR3 protein is CARRDRTAEAFF. CDR3 coding DNA: TGTGCCAGACGGGACAGGACAGCTGAAGCTTTCTTT.